A single sample is the source of the 11 T cell receptor beta chains below, sequenced in a study of neurological immune-mediated disorders. Time point of the sample: longitudinal time-point 2. A single record per CDR3 protein comes from TCRdb applying MiXCR to the 5' RACE reads. The profile shows roughly 34,000 distinct CDR3 sequences, 10% to 15% of them singletons. The sample was PBMCs. The receptors stem from a middle-aged woman in good health.

This clonotype counts as medium-sized (0.01 to 0.1%). V is TRBV10-3 and J is TRBJ2-7; 7 positions agree with TRBD1. The CDR3 consists of 16 residues. From germline, CDR1 is ENHRY and CDR2 SYGVKD. V shed 2 bases and J 1 base; nucleotides not matched to a gene: 8. Here the CDR3 reads CAISELGTVLSYEQYF. Written as DNA, the CDR3 is TGTGCCATCAGTGAGCTAGGGACAGTTTTGTCCTACGAGCAGTACTTC.

This clonotype was counted many times. The V call is TRBV12-3 or TRBV12-4, the J call TRBJ2-3, with D unclear. This CDR3 contains 13 residues. V lost 0 bases, J lost 2 bases, and 3 bases lay in between. The CDR3 loop reads CASSLAVTDTQYF. CDR3 sequence (DNA): TGTGCCAGCAGTTTAGCAGTCACAGATACGCAGTATTTT.

This clonotype was seen a handful of times. This sequence joins TRBV18 and TRBJ2-3; D might be TRBD1 (6 bases). Germline V gene sequence: CDR1 KGHSH, CDR2 LQKENI. The CDR3 loop spans 15 amino acids. The V and J ends lost 2 bases and 3 bases respectively, with 12 bases between them. The CDR3 region has the DNA TGTGCCAGCTCACCAAATCAGGGGTCAACAGATACGCAGTATTTT. Translated: CASSPNQGSTDTQYF.

This clonotype was observed at least ten times. The chain uses TRBV7-3 and TRBJ2-1, with 12 bases fitting TRBD2. Germline values: CDR1 SGHTA, CDR2 FQGTGA. This CDR3 has 15 amino acids. V lost 5 bases to trimming and J lost 9 bases; unmatched junction nucleotides: 8. CDR3 amino acids: CASSELAGGLSEQFF. In DNA form, the CDR3 reads TGTGCCAGCAGCGAACTAGCGGGAGGTTTGTCTGAGCAGTTCTTC.

This clonotype was seen repeatedly, ten times or more. The chain recombines TRBV5-1 with TRBJ1-1; no clear D gene. CDR1 SGHRS and CDR2 YFSETQ come from the germline V gene. Trimming shortened V by 6 bases and J by 8 bases, and 14 bases separated the two germline ends. The CDR3 has 12 residues. CDR3 nucleotides: TGCGCCAGCAACCGCGGTGGCACGGAAGCTTTCTTT. Translated, it gives CASNRGGTEAFF. Full variable domain (outside the CDR3, taken from reference TRBV5-1 and TRBJ1-1): KAGVTQTPRYLIKTRGQQVTLSCSPISGHRSVSWYQQTPGQGLQFLFEYFSETQRNKGNFPGRFSGRQFSNSRSEMNVSTLELGDSALYLCASNRGGTEAFFGQGTRLTVV.

This clonotype was recorded at least ten times. The chain couples TRBV24-1 to TRBJ2-7; 7 bases agree with TRBD1. Trimming at V came to 2 bases and at J to 6 bases, leaving 9 bases not matched to a gene. CDR1 KGHDR and CDR2 SFDVKD come from the germline V gene. This CDR3 contains 15 residues. CDR3 protein: CATSDSRQGLSEQYF. The CDR3 DNA reads TGTGCCACCAGTGATTCCCGACAGGGTCTAAGCGAGCAGTACTTC.

This clonotype was counted ten times or more. The chain combines TRBV12-3 or TRBV12-4 with TRBJ1-2, with D perhaps matching TRBD1 (6 bases). Trimming took off 5 bases at V and 3 bases at J, with 13 bases between the two ends. The length of the CDR3 is 14 residues. Here the CDR3 reads CASSADTGYYGYTF. CDR3 nucleotides: TGTGCCAGCAGTGCGGACACAGGGTACTATGGCTACACCTTC.

This clonotype came up many times. The chain joins TRBV5-1 to TRBJ1-1; maybe TRBD1 (5 bases). V was trimmed by 3 bases and J by 3 bases, leaving 18 bases between them. Germline assignment: CDR1 SGHRS and CDR2 YFSETQ. The CDR3 loop spans 16 amino acids. CDR3 sequence: CASSSGATLGHTEAFF. The CDR3, as DNA: TGCGCCAGCAGCTCCGGGGCCACCCTTGGGCACACTGAAGCTTTCTTT.

This clonotype was detected ten times or more. This chain connects TRBV5-1 to TRBJ2-7; TRBD2 aligns across 7 bases. CDR3 size: 15 residues. Germline CDR1 reads SGHRS; CDR2 reads YFSETQ. The trim removed 1 base at V and 4 bases at J, leaving 8 bases unmatched. The CDR3 coding sequence is TGCGCCAGCAGCTTGAATAGCGGGTGGTATTACGAGCAGTACTTC. It specifies CASSLNSGWYYEQYF.

This clonotype was seen at least ten times. This chain uses TRBV7-8 with TRBJ2-3; D may be TRBD2 (5 bases). Germline lookup yields CDR1 SGHVS and CDR2 FQNEAQ. The V gene lost 10 bases and the J gene lost 5 bases, with 19 bases spanning the gap. The CDR3 spans 14 residues. The CDR3 DNA reads TGTGCCACCGTACTAGGGCTGGTGGAAGATACGCAGTATTTT. Translated, it gives CATVLGLVEDTQYF. Supplemented by reference TRBV7-8 and TRBJ2-3, the full variable domain reads GAGVSQSPRYKVAKRGQDVALRCDPISGHVSLFWYQQALGQGPEFLTYFQNEAQLDKSGLPSDRFFAERPEGSVSTLKIQRTQQEDSAVYLCATVLGLVEDTQYFGPGTRLTVL.

This clonotype was picked up many times. J is TRBJ2-1 and V is TRBV20-1; D may be TRBD1 (6 bases). Trimming pared 0 bases from V and 9 bases from J, leaving 12 bases between. The germline V gene has CDR1 DFQATT and CDR2 SNEGSKA (reference sequence). The CDR3 has 13 amino acids. The CDR3 DNA reads as TGCAGTGCTAGAGATTGGGGGCCCAGTGAGCAGTTCTTC. Its protein is CSARDWGPSEQFF.